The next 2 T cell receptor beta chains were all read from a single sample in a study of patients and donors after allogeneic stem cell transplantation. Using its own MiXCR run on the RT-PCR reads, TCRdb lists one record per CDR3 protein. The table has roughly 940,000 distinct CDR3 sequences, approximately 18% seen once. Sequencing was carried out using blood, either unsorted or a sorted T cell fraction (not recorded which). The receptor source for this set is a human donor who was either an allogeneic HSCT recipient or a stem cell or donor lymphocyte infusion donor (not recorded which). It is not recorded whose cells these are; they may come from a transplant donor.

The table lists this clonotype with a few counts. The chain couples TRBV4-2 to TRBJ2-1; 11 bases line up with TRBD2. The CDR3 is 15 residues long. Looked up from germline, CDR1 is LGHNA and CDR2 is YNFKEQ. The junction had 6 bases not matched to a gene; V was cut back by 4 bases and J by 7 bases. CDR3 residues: CASSLAGGQGNEQFF. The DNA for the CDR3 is TGTGCCAGCAGCCTAGCGGGGGGGCAAGGGAATGAGCAGTTCTTC.

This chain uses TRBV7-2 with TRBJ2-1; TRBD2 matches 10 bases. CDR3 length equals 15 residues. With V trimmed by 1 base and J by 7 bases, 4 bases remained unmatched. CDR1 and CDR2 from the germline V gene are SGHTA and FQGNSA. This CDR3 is CASSLELAGRNEQFF. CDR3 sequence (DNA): TGTGCCAGCAGCTTAGAACTAGCGGGGCGGAATGAGCAGTTCTTC.